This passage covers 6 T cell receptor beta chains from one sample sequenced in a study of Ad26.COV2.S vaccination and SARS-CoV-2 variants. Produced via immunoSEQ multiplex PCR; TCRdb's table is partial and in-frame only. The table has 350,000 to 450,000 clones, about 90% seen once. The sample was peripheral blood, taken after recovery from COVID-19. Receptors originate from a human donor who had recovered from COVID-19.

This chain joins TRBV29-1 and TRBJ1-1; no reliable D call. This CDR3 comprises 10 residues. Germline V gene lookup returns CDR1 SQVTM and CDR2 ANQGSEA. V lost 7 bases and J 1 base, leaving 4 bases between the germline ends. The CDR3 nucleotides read TGCAGCGCAGGGAACACTGAAGCTTTCTTT. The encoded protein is CSAGNTEAFF.

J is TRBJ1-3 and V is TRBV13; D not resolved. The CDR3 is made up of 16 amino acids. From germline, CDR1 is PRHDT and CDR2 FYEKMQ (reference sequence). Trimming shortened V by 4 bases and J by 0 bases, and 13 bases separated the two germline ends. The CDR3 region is CASSSERRSSGNTIYF. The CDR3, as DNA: TGTGCCAGCAGCTCAGAACGACGGAGCTCTGGAAACACCATATATTTT.

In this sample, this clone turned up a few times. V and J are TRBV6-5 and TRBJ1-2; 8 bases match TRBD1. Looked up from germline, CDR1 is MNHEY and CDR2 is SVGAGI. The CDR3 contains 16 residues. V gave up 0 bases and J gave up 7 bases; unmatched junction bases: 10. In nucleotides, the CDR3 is TGTGCCAGCAGTTACTCGTTTGTAGGACAGGGAGGTGGCTACACCTTC. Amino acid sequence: CASSYSFVGQGGGYTF.

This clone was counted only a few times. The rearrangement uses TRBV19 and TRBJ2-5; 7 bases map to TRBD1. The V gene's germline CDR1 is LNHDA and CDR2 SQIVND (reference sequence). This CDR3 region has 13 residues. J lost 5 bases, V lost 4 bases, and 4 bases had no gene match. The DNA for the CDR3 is TGTGCCAGTAGTACCTACAGGGGTGAGACCCAGTACTTC. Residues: CASSTYRGETQYF.

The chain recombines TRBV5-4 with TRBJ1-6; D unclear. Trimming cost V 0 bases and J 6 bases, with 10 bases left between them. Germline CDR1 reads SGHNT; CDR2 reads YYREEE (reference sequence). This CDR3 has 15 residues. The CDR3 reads CASSLDQVLNSPLHF. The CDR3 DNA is TGTGCCAGCAGCTTGGATCAGGTTCTTAATTCACCCCTCCACTTT.

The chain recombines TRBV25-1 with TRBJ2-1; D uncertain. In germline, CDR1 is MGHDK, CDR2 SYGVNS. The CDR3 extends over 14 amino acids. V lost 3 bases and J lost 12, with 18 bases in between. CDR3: CASSERIAEEGQFF. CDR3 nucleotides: TGTGCCAGCAGTGAGAGAATAGCTGAGGAAGGGCAGTTCTTC.